These T cell receptor beta chains were read from a single sample in a study of blood T cell repertoires in COVID-19. Measured with immunoSEQ multiplex PCR; TCRdb has only the in-frame clones, and not every one. This table has a few hundred thousand clones, about 90% appearing once. The sequencing input was peripheral blood. The receptors were gathered from a woman aged 30 to 39 who had recovered from COVID-19. CDR3s include the opening cysteine and the closing phenylalanine or tryptophan. The order of the fields is J gene, V gene, D gene, clone size, CDR3 DNA, CDR3 protein. D genes are given only for firm matches. Only some rows state a clone size, as once, few, many or a class for expanded clones.

TRBJ1-2,TRBV6-5,.,.,TGTGCCAGCAGTCGGGGGTTTAACTATGGCTACACCTTC,CASSRGFNYGYTF
TRBJ2-3,TRBV7-2,.,.,TGTGCCAGCAGCCCGAGGGAGCGCACAGATACGCAGTATTTT,CASSPRERTDTQYF
TRBJ2-5,TRBV30,TRBD2,once,TGTGCCTGGAAAGAGGGACTAGCGGGGGGGCTTCCCGAGACCCAGTACTTC,CAWKEGLAGGLPETQYF
TRBJ2-4,TRBV4-2,TRBD1,.,TGTGCCAGCAGCCAACCTGGACAGGGGGCAGCCAAAAACATTCAGTACTTC,CASSQPGQGAAKNIQYF
TRBJ2-3,TRBV3-1/TRBV3-2,TRBD2,.,TGTGCCAGCAGCAGGCGCGGGAGAGCAGATACGCAGTATTTT,CASSRRGRADTQYF
TRBJ2-5,TRBV5-4,.,.,TGTGCCAGCAGCTTGGTACAGGAAGAGACCCAGTACTTC,CASSLVQEETQYF
TRBJ2-3,TRBV12-3/TRBV12-4,.,.,TGTGCCAGCAGTACACTAACAGATACGCAGTATTTT,CASSTLTDTQYF
TRBJ2-1,TRBV7-6,TRBD1,.,TGTGCCAGCAGCCCAGGACAGGGAAGGAACAATGAGCAGTTCTTC,CASSPGQGRNNEQFF
TRBJ2-2,TRBV2,.,.,TGTGCCAGCAGTCTAGAGTCCGGGGAGCTGTTTTTT,CASSLESGELFF
TRBJ2-3,TRBV7-2,.,once,TGTGCCAGCAGCTTAAGAAGGTGGGCCACAGATACGCAGTATTTT,CASSLRRWATDTQYF
TRBJ2-3,TRBV6-4,TRBD2,many,TGTGCCAGCAGTGCTAGCGGGAGCACAGATACGCAGTATTTT,CASSASGSTDTQYF
TRBJ1-2,TRBV10-3,.,.,TGTGCCATCAGTGATGGGGGGTCTTACTATGGCTACACCTTC,CAISDGGSYYGYTF
TRBJ2-5,TRBV28,.,.,TGTGCCAGCACGACCCCCTACGTTCGGCCCTCAGGGACCCAGTACTTC,CASTTPYVRPSGTQYF
TRBJ2-5,TRBV30,TRBD1,.,TGTGCCTGGAGCTTGGGACAGTTACAAGAGACCCAGTACTTC,CAWSLGQLQETQYF
TRBJ2-5,TRBV7-2,TRBD1,.,TGTGCCAGCAGCCGGACAGGGGATCCAGGTTTACACCAAGAGACCCAGTACTTC,CASSRTGDPGLHQETQYF
TRBJ1-1,TRBV19,.,.,TGTGCCAGTAGTATTCAGGGTACGAACACTGAAGCTTTCTTT,CASSIQGTNTEAFF
TRBJ1-2,TRBV28,TRBD1,.,TGTGCCAGCAGTTTGACAGGGCGGGGCTACACCTTC,CASSLTGRGYTF
TRBJ1-5,TRBV6-5,TRBD1,.,TGTGCCAGCAGGAGGGACAGAAGCAATCAGCCCCAGCATTTT,CASRRDRSNQPQHF
TRBJ1-5,TRBV9,.,.,TGTGCCAGCAGCGTGGGGGGGCAGATCGGGAGCAATCAGCCCCAGCATTTT,CASSVGGQIGSNQPQHF
TRBJ2-7,TRBV9,TRBD2,.,TGTGCCAGCAGCGCGGAGGGACTAGCGGGAGGAAACTACGAGCAGTACTTC,CASSAEGLAGGNYEQYF
TRBJ1-6,TRBV28,.,.,TGTGCCAGTCAAGTAAGGGGGAACTCCTATAATTCACCCCTCCACTTT,CASQVRGNSYNSPLHF
TRBJ1-3,TRBV9,.,.,TGTGCCAGCAGCGTCGGGATCCTCTCTGGAAACACCATATATTTT,CASSVGILSGNTIYF
TRBJ1-1,TRBV10-3,TRBD1,.,TGTGCCATCAGTGATGGGGGGACAGGGGCGGTGAACACTGAAGCTTTCTTT,CAISDGGTGAVNTEAFF
TRBJ2-5,TRBV6-1,.,.,TGTGCCAGCAGTGAATACTTAGAGACCCAGTACTTC,CASSEYLETQYF
TRBJ1-6,TRBV5-1,.,.,TGCGCCAGCAGCTTTGACCCGACAGGTGCTCCCCTCCACTTT,CASSFDPTGAPLHF
TRBJ2-1,TRBV7-7,TRBD2,.,TGTGCTAGCAGCGAATCCGGACTAGCGGGAGGAAAGGATGAGCAGTTCTTC,CASSESGLAGGKDEQFF
TRBJ2-7,TRBV6-2/TRBV6-3,TRBD2,.,TGTGCCAGCAGTAGGACTAGCGAGCAGTACTTC,CASSRTSEQYF
TRBJ2-5,TRBV25-1,.,few,TGTGCCAGCAGTGAAATAATCAGGGGACAAGAGACCCAGTACTTC,CASSEIIRGQETQYF
TRBJ2-1,TRBV7-9,TRBD2,.,TGTGCCAGCAGCCCCTGGGGAGGGGCTTTGAATGAGCAGTTCTTC,CASSPWGGALNEQFF
TRBJ2-5,TRBV9,TRBD2,.,TGTGCCAGCAGCGCGGGACTAGCGGGAGAAGAGACCCAGTACTTC,CASSAGLAGEETQYF
TRBJ1-5,TRBV6-5,TRBD1,few,TGTGCCAGCAGGGACAGGGGAGGGCATCAGCCCCAGCATTTT,CASRDRGGHQPQHF
TRBJ2-7,TRBV11-1,TRBD2,.,TGTGCCAGCAGCTTAGCCATGGGCGGGAGACCGCCTTGGGAGCAGTACTTC,CASSLAMGGRPPWEQYF
TRBJ2-3,TRBV4-1,.,few,TGCGCCAGCAGCCAAGACCCCTCGGAGACAGATACGCAGTATTTT,CASSQDPSETDTQYF
TRBJ2-2,TRBV5-4,TRBD1,.,TGTGCCAGCAGCTTGACAGGGGCCGGGGAGCTGTTTTTT,CASSLTGAGELFF
TRBJ2-3,TRBV5-4,TRBD2,.,TGTGCCAGTCGTGGGGGGGACTCCGCGGGCGATACGCAGTATTTT,CASRGGDSAGDTQYF
TRBJ1-5,TRBV19,.,.,TGTGCCAGTACCCTAGGGGGGGGAGTTCAGCCCCAGCATTTT,CASTLGGGVQPQHF
TRBJ1-5,TRBV18,.,once,TGTGCCAGCTCACCATTCGGACAGAGCCCTCAGCCCCAGCATTTT,CASSPFGQSPQPQHF
TRBJ2-1,TRBV28,TRBD2,.,TGTGCCAGCAGGGGAGGCGGGAGGGCCGCTCCCTACAATGAGCAGTTCTTC,CASRGGGRAAPYNEQFF
TRBJ1-1,TRBV28,.,.,TGTGCCAGCAGTTCATTCCTGGTCAGGAACACTGAAGCTTTCTTT,CASSSFLVRNTEAFF
TRBJ1-6,TRBV27,TRBD1,.,TGTGCCAGCAGGGGGGACAGGCTAGGTTCACCCCTCCACTTT,CASRGDRLGSPLHF